The T cell receptor (beta chain) described here comes from a study of CD8+CD57+ T cells in acquired aplastic anemia. Patients selected for sequencing had displayed CD8+CD57+ cell expansion by flow cytometry. The patients all had a severe acquired aplastic anemia diagnosis. When blood sampling took place, the patients had received no therapy. In the case of this clonotype: What it binds is not known.

Study-wide points: Patients and controls had CD8+ Simpson's diversity values that were not significantly distinct.

TCR beta VDJ and CDR3 profiling used genomic DNA as template. TCRdb re-analysed the reads in MiXCR, keeping a single row per CDR3 protein. The sample has 120,000 or so distinct CDR3 sequences, under 60% seen once. The CDR3 is 18 amino acids. The V gene end was trimmed by 5 bases and the J gene end by 1 base; junction bases not matched to a gene: 12. Per the germline V gene, CDR1 is DFQATT and CDR2 is SNEGSKA (reference sequence). The sequence derives from a human donor with aplastic anemia. Source material: sorted CD4+, CD8+, or CD8+CD57+ T cells (not recorded which) from PBMCs. The V call is TRBV20-1, the J call TRBJ2-7; TRBD2 matches 15 bases. CDR3 protein: CSAGTSGGIYGVSYEQYF. CDR3 in DNA: TGCAGTGCTGGGACTAGCGGGGGGATATATGGGGTATCCTACGAGCAGTACTTC.